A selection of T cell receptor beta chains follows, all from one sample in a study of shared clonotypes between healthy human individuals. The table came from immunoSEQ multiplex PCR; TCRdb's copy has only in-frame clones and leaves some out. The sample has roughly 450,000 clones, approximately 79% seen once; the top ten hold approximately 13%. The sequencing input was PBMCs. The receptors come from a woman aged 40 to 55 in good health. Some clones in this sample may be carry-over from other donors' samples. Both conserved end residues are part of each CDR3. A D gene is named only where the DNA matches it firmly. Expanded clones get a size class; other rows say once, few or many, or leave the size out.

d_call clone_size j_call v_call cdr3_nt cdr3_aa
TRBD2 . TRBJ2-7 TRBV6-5 TGTGCCAGCATGGGACTAGCGCCCAGGAGGTACGAGCAGTACTTC CASMGLAPRRYEQYF
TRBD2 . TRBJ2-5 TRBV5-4 TGTGCCAGCGGCAGACTAGCGGGGGAAGAGACCCAGTACTTC CASGRLAGEETQYF
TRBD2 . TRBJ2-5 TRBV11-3 TGTGCCAGCAGCCCTCACGGCGGGGGGCAGGGGACCCAGTACTTC CASSPHGGGQGTQYF
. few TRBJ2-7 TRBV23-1 TGCGCCAGCAGTCATCGGCATGGGGACACCTTCTCCTACGAGCAGTACTTC CASSHRHGDTFSYEQYF
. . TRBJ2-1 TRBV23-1 TGCGCCAGCAGTAGGCCCCTACGACCAGCCTACAATGAGCAGTTCTTC CASSRPLRPAYNEQFF
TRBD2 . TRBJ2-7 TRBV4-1 TGCGCCAGCAGCCATCCCCGAACTAGCGTGGAAACCTACGAGCAGTACTTC CASSHPRTSVETYEQYF
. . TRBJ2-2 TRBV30 TGTGCCTGGAGTCGGTTGGGGGGAAACACCGGGGAGCTGTTTTTT CAWSRLGGNTGELFF
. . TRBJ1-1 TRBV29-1 TGCAGCGTTGATGAAGGGGGGCGCGGCACTGAAGCTTTCTTT CSVDEGGRGTEAFF
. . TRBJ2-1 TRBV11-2 TGTGCCAGCAGCTTAGATCCGGGCTCAGACTATGAGCAGTTCTTC CASSLDPGSDYEQFF
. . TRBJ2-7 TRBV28 TGTGCCAGCAGTGAGCAGGGTCCCTACGAGCAGTACTTC CASSEQGPYEQYF
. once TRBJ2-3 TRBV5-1 TGCGCCAGCGCCGACTCCGGGAGCACAGATACGCAGTATTTT CASADSGSTDTQYF
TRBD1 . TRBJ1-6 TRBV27 TGTGCCAGCAGTTCCGGACAGGGAGGGGGTTCACCCCTCCACTTT CASSSGQGGGSPLHF
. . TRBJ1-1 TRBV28 TGTGCCAGCAGTTTACCAGGGGTAAGAGCTGAAGCTTTCTTT CASSLPGVRAEAFF
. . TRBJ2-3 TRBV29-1 TGCAGCGTCAACCAGGGGGGGAGTATAGATACGCAGTATTTT CSVNQGGSIDTQYF
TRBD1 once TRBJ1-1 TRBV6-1 TGTGCCAGCAGTGGGGCGGCAGGGGGGAGTCAAACTGAAGCTTTCTTT CASSGAAGGSQTEAFF
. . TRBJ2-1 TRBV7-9 TGTGCCAGCAGCTTAGGTCCGCGACAGGCTTACAATGAGCAGTTCTTC CASSLGPRQAYNEQFF
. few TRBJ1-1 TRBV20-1 TGCAGTGGGCACCGACGGGCTGAAGCTTTCTTT CSGHRRAEAFF
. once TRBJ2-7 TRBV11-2 TGTGCCAGCAGCTTAGGGGGCGACAGCTACGAGCAGTACTTC CASSLGGDSYEQYF
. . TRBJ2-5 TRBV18 TGTGCCAGCTCAAGGGGCCCCTCCGCCGGAGAGACCCAGTACTTC CASSRGPSAGETQYF
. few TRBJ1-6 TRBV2 TGTGCCAGCAGTGAGGGGCTCCTGGGGAATTCACCCCTCCACTTT CASSEGLLGNSPLHF
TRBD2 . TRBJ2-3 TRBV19 TGTGCCAGTAGTATCAGGCGGGAGAGAACAGATACGCAGTATTTT CASSIRRERTDTQYF
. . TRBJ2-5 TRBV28 TGTGCCAGCAGCCCGACCGGGCGGAAAGAGACCCAGTACTTC CASSPTGRKETQYF
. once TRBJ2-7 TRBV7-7 TGTGCCAGCAGCTTAATCCGCGGGGACGAGCAGTACTTC CASSLIRGDEQYF
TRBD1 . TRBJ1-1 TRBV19 TGTGCCAGTAGTACCGAACCGGGACAGGGGTCCACTGAAGCTTTCTTT CASSTEPGQGSTEAFF
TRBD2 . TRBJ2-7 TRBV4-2 TGTGCCAGCAGCCGTTTTAGCGGGAGGAGCTCCTACGAGCAGTACTTC CASSRFSGRSSYEQYF
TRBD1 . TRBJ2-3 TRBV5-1 TGCGCCAGCAGCTCCACAGGGGCCGCAGATACGCAGTATTTT CASSSTGAADTQYF
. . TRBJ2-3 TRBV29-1 TGCAGCGCGGGTCTATCCACAGATACGCAGTATTTT CSAGLSTDTQYF
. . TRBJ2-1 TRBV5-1 TGCGCCAGCAGCTTGATGCTAGCGAGAAACAATGAGCAGTTCTTC CASSLMLARNNEQFF
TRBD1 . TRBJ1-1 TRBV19 TGTGCCAGTACAGGGGGATTGTACACTGAAGCTTTCTTT CASTGGLYTEAFF
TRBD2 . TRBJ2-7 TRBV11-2 TGTGCCAGCAGCCCACTAGCGGGAGGTCCCTACGAGCAGTACTTC CASSPLAGGPYEQYF
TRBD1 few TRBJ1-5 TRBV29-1 TGCAGCGCAAGGACAGGGGACGGCAATCAGCCCCAGCATTTT CSARTGDGNQPQHF
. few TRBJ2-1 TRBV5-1 TGCGCCAGCAGCTTGAACAGTTACAATGAGCAGTTCTTC CASSLNSYNEQFF
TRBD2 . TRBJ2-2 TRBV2 TGTGCCAGCATTCTCTCAGCGGGAGCCAAAACCGGGGAGCTGTTTTTT CASILSAGAKTGELFF
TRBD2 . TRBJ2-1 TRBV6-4 TGTGCCAGCAGTGGGGGCAGCGGGAGCAATGAGCAGTTCTTC CASSGGSGSNEQFF
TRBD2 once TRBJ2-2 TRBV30 TGTGCCTGGACGGTGACTAGCGGGTCCGGGGAGCTGTTTTTT CAWTVTSGSGELFF
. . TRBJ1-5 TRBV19 TGTGCCAGTAGTCCAGGCAGGGCAGGGTGGCCCCAGCATTTT CASSPGRAGWPQHF
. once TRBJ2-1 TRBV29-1 TGCAGCGTTGAAGGTTGGTCAGCATACAATGAGCAGTTCTTC CSVEGWSAYNEQFF
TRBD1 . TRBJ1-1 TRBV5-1 TGCGCCAGCAGCTCGACAGGGAGGACTGAAGCTTTCTTT CASSSTGRTEAFF
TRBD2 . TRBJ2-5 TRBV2 TGTGCCAGCAAGGAGACTAGCGCCGAAGAGACCCAGTACTTC CASKETSAEETQYF
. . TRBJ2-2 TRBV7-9 TGTGCCAGCAGCTTAGCCGGCCCCCGGGGCACCGGGGAGCTGTTTTTT CASSLAGPRGTGELFF
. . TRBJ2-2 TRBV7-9 TGTGCCAGCAGCACGCAGGGTGGGAACACCGGGGAGCTGTTTTTT CASSTQGGNTGELFF